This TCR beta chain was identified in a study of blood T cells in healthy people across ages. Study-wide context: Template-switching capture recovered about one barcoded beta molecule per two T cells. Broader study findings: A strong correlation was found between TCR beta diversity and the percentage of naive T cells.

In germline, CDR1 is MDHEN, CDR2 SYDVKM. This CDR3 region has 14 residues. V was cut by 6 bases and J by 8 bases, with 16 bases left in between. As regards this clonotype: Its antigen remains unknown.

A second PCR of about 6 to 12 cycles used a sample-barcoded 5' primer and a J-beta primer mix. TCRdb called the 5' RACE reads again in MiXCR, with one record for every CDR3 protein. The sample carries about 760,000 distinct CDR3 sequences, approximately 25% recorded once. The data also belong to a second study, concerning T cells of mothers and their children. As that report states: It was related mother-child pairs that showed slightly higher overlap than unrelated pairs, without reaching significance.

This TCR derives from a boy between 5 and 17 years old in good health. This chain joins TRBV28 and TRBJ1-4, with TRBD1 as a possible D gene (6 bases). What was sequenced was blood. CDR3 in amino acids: CASRPGTLSEKLFF. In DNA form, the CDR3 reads TGTGCCAGCAGGCCCGGGACATTAAGCGAAAAACTGTTTTTT.